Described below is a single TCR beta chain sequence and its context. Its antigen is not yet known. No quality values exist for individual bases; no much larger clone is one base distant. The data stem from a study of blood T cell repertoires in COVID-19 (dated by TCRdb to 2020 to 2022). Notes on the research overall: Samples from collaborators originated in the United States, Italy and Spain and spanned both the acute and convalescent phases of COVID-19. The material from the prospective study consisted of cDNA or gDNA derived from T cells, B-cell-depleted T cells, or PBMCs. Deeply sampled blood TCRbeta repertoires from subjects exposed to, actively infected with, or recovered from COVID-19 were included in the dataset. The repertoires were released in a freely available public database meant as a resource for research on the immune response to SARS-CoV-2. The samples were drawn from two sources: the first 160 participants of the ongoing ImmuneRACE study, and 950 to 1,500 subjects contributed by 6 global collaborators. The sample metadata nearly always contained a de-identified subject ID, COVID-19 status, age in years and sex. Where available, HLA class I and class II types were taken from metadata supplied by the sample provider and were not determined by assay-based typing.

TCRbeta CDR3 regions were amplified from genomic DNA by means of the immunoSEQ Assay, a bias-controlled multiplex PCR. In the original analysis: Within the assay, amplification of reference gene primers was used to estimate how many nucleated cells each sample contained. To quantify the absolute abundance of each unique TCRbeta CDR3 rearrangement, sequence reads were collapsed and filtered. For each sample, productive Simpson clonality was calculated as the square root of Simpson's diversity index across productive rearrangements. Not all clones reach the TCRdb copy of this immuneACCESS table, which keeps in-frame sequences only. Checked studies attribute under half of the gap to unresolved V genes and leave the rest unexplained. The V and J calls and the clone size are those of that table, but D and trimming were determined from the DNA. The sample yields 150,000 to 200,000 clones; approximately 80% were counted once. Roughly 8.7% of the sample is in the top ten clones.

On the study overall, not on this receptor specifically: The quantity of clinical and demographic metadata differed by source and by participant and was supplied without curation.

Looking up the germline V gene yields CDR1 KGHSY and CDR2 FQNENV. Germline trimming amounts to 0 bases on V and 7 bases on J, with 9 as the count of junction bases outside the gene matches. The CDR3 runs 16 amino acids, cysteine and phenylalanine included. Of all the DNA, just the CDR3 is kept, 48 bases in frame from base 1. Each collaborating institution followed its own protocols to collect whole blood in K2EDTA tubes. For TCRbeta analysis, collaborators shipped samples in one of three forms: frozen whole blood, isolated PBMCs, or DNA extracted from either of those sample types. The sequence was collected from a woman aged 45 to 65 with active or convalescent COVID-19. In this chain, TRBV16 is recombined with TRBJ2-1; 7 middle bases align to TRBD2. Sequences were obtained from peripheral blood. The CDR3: CASSQSKGEGGNEQFF. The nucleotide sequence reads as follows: TGTGCCAGCAGCCAATCGAAGGGTGAGGGAGGGAATGAGCAGTTCTTC.